This T cell receptor (beta chain) was captured by sequencing in a study of T cells after yellow fever vaccination. The CDR3 is 13 amino acids. J gave up 10 bases and V 9 bases, and 8 bases lay outside the gene matches. Per germline, CDR1 MNHNS and CDR2 SASEGT. UMIs and a universal primer site were added when TCR cDNA was made by 5'RACE template switching. TCRdb reprocessed the 5' RACE reads with MiXCR, giving one entry per CDR3 protein. The table shows under 300,000 distinct CDR3 sequences, with around 6.7% occurring only once. This clonotype was observed at least ten times. This chain joins TRBV6-1 and TRBJ2-1; TRBD2 matches 11 bases. The source is a man aged 30 to 45 who received the YFV17D yellow fever vaccine. The material was CD4+ T cells sorted from PBMCs, obtained on the day of the yellow fever booster vaccination. CDR3 DNA sequence: TGTGCCAGTAGCGGGAGGGTCTCTGGGGAGCAGTTCTTC. Translated: CASSGRVSGEQFF.